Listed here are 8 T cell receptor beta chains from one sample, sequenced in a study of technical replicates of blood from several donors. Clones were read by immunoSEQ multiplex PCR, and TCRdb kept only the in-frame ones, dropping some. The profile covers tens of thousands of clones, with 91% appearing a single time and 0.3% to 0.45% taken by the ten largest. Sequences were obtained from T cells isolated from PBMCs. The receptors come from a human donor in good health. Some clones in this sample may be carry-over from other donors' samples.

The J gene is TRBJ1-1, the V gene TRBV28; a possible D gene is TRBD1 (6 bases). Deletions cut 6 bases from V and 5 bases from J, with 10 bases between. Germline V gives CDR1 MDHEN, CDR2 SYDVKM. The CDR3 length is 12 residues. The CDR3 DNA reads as TGTGCCAGCAGCCCCACAGGGACTGAAGCTTTCTTT. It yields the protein CASSPTGTEAFF.

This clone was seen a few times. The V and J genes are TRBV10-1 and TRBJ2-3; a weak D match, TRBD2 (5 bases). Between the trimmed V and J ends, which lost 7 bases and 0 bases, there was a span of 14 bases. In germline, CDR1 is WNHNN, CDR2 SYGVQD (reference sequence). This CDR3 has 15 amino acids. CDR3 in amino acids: CASMSGLSSTDTQYF. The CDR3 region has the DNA TGCGCCAGCATGAGCGGCCTTTCTAGCACAGATACGCAGTATTTT.

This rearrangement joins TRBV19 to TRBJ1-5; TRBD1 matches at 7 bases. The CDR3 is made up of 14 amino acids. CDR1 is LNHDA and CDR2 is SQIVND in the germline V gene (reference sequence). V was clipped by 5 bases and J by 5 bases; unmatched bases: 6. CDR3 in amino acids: CASSVGQRYQPQHF. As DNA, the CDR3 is TGTGCCAGTAGTGTGGGACAGCGGTATCAGCCCCAGCATTTT.

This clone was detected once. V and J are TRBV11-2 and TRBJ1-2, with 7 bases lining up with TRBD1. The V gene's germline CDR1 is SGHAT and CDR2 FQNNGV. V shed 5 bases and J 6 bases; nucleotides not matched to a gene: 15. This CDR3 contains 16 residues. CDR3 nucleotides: TGTGCCAGCAGCCCCCGTGGCGTGACAGGGTCAAATGGCTACACCTTC. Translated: CASSPRGVTGSNGYTF.

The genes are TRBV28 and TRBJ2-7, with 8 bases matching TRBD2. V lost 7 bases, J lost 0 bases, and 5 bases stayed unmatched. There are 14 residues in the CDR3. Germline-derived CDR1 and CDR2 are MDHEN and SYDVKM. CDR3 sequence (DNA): TGTGCCAGCAAGTTAACTAGCGGCTCCTACGAGCAGTACTTC. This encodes CASKLTSGSYEQYF.

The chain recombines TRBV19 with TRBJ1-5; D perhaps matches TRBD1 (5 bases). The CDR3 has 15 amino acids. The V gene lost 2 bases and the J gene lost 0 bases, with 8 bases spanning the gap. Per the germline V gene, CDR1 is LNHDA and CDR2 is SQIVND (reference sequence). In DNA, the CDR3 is TGTGCCAGTAGTATACAGGGATATAGCAATCAGCCCCAGCATTTT. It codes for CASSIQGYSNQPQHF.

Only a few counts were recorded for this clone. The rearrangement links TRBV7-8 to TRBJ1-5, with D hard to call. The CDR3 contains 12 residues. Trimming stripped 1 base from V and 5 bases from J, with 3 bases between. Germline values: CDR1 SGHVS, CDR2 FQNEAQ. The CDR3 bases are TGTGCCAGCAGCTTAGTAGATCAGCCCCAGCATTTT. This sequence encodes CASSLVDQPQHF.

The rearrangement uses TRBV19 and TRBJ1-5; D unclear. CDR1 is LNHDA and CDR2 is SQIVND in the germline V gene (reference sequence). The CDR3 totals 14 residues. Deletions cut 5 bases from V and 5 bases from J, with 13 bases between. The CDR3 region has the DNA TGTGCCAGTAGTTACACAGCACACTATCAGCCCCAGCATTTT. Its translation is CASSYTAHYQPQHF.